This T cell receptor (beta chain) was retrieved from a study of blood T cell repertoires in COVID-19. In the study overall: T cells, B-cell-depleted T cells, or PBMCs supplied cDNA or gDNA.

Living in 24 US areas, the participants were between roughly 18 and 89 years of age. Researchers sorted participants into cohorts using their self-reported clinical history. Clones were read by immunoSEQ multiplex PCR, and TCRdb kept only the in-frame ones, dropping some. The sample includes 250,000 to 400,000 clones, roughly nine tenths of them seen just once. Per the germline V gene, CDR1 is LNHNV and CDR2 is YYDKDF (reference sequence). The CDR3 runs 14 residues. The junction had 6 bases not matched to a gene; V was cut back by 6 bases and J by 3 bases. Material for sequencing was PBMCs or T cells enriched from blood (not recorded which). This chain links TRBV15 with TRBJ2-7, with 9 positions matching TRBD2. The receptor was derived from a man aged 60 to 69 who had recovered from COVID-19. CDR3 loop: CATSGSGRLYEQYF. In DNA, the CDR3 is TGTGCCACCAGTGGTAGCGGGAGACTCTACGAGCAGTACTTC.